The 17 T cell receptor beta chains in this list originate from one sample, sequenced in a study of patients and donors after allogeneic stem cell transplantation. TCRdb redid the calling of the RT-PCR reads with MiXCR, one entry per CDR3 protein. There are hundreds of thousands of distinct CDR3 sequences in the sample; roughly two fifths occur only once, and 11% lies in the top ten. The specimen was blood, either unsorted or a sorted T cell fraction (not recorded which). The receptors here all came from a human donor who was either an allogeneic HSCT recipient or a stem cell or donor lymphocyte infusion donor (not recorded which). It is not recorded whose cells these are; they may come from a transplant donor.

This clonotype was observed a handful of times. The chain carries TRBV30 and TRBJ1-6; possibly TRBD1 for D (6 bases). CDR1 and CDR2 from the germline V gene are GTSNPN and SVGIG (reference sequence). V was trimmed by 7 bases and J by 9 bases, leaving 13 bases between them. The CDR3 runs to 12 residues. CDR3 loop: CALRGSSSPLHF. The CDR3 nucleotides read TGTGCCTTGAGGGGGTCGTCTTCACCCCTCCACTTT.

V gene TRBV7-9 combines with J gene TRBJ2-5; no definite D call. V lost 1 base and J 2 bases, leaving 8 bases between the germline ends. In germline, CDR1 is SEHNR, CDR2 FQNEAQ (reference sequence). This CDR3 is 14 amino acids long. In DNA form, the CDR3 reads TGTGCCAGCAGCTTAGATCACAAACAAGAGACCCAGTACTTC. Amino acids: CASSLDHKQETQYF.

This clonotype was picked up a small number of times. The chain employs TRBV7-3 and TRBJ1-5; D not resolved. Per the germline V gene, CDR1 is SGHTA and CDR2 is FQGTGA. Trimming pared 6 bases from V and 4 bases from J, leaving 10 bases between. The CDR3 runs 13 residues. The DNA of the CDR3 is TGTGCCAGCAGTCAGTCTGTGAATCAGCCCCAGCATTTT. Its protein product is CASSQSVNQPQHF.

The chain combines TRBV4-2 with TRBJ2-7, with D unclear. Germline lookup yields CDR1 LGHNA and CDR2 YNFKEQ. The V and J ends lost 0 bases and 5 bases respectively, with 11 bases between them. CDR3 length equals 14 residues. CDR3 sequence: CASSQDRQAHEQYF. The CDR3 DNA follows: TGTGCCAGCAGCCAAGATCGTCAGGCCCACGAGCAGTACTTC.

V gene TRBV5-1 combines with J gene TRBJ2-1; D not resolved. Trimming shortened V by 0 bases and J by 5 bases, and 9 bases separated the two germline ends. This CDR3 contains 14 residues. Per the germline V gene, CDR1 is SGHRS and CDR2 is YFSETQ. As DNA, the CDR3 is TGCGCCAGCAGCTTGGAGGCCCTACACAATGAGCAGTTCTTC. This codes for CASSLEALHNEQFF.

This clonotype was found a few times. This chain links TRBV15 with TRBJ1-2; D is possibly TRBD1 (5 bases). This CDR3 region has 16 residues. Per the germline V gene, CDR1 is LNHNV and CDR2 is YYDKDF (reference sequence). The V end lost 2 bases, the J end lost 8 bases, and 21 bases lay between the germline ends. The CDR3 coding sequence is TGTGCCACCAGCAGATCGACGGGACCGAGGTCTTCCGGCTACACCTTC. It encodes CATSRSTGPRSSGYTF.

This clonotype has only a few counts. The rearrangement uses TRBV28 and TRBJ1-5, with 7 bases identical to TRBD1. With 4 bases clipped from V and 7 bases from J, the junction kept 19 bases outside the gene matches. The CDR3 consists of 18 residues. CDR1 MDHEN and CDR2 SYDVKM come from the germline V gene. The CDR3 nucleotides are TGTGCCAGCAGTTCCCTGCAACCGACAGGGCGGTTTAGACAGCCCCAGCATTTT. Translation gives CASSSLQPTGRFRQPQHF. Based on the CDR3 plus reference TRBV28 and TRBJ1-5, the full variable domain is DVKVTQSSRYLVKRTGEKVFLECVQDMDHENMFWYRQDPGLGLRLIYFSYDVKMKEKGDIPEGYSVSREKKERFSLILESASTNQTSMYLCASSSLQPTGRFRQPQHFGDGTRLSIL.

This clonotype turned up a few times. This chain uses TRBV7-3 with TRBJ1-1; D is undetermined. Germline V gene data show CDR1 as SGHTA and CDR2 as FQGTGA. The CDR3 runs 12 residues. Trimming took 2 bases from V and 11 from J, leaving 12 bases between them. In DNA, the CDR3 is TGTGCCAGCAGCTTAGTGGAGGGCTCGGCTTTCTTT. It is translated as CASSLVEGSAFF. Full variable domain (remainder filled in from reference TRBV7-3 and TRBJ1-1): GAGVSQTPSNKVTEKGKYVELRCDPISGHTALYWYRQSLGQGPEFLIYFQGTGAADDSGLPNDRFFAVRPEGSVSTLKIQRTERGDSAVYLCASSLVEGSAFFGQGTRLTVV.

DNA of the CDR3: TGTGCCAGCAGCTTGGATATCAGAATGAGGGCCTACAATGAGCAGTTCTTC. Protein: CASSLDIRMRAYNEQFF. The chain uses TRBV5-6 and TRBJ2-1; D possibly corresponds to TRBD2 (5 bases). CDR3 length equals 17 residues. The V end lost 0 bases, the J end lost 2 bases, and 15 bases lay between the germline ends. Germline V CDR1 and CDR2: SGHDT, YYEEEE.

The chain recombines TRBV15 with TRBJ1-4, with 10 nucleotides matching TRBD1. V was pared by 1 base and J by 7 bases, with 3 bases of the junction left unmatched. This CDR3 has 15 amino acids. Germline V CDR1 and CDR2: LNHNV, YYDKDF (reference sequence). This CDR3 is CATSRGQGAAEKLFF. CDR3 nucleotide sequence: TGTGCCACCAGCAGAGGACAGGGGGCGGCTGAAAAACTGTTTTTT.

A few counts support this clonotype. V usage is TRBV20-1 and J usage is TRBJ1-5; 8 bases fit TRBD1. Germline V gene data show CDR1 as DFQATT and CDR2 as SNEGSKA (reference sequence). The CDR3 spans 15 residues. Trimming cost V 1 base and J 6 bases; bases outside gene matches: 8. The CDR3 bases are TGCAGTGCTAGAGCTCCCGGACAGGGAGGTCAGCCCCAGCATTTT. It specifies CSARAPGQGGQPQHF.

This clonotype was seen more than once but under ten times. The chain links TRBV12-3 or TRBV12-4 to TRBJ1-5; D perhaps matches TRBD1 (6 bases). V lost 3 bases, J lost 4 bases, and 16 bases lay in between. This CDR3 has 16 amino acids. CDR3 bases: TGTGCCAGCAGTTTTAGTGGAACAGGGAGGAATCAGCCCCAGCATTTT. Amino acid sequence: CASSFSGTGRNQPQHF.

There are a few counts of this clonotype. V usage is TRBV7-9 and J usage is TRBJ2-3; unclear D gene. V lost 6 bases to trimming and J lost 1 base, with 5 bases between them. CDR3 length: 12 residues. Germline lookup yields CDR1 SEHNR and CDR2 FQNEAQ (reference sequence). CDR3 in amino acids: CASRYRTDTQYF. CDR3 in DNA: TGTGCCAGCAGGTATCGCACAGATACGCAGTATTTT. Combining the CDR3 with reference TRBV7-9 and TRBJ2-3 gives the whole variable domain DTGVSQNPRHKITKRGQNVTFRCDPISEHNRLYWYRQTLGQGPEFLTYFQNEAQLEKSRLLSDRFSAERPKGSFSTLEIQRTEQGDSAMYLCASRYRTDTQYFGPGTRLTVL.

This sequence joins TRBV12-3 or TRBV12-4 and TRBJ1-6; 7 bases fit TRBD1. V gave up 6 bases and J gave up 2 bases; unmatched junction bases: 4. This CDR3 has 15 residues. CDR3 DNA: TGTGCCAGCAGCATCGGGACAGCCTATAATTCACCCCTCCACTTT. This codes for CASSIGTAYNSPLHF.

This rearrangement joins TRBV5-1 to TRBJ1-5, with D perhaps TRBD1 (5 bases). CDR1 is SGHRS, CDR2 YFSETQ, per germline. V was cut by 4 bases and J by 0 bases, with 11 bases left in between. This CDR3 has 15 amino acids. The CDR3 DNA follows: TGCGCCAGCAGCGACGGGACTACTAGCAATCAGCCCCAGCATTTT. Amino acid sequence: CASSDGTTSNQPQHF.

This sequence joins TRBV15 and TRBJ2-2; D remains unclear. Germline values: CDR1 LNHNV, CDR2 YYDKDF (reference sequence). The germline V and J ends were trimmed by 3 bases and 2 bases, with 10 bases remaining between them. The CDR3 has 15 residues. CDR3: CATSSEIYNTGELFF. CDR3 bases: TGTGCCACCAGCAGCGAAATTTACAACACCGGGGAGCTGTTTTTT.

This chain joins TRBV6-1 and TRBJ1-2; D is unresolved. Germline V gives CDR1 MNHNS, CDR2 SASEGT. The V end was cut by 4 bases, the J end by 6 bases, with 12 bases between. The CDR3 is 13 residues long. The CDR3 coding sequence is TGTGCCAGCAGTGCCCCCTCGTGGGATGGCTACACCTTC. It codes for CASSAPSWDGYTF.